These 17 T cell receptor beta chains originate from one sample sequenced in a study of cytomegalovirus exposure and HLA in healthy donors. Primers included in the PCR were 60 Vbeta and 13 Jbeta primers. This table comes from immunoSEQ multiplex PCR, and its TCRdb copy is limited to in-frame clones, with some not included. The sample carries 100,000 to 130,000 clones, more than 65% recorded once. Sequencing was carried out using PBMCs. The source is a man aged 30 to 45 in good health and CMV-seronegative.

The table lists this clone with a count of one. The chain is built from TRBV7-9 and TRBJ1-1; possibly TRBD1 for D (5 bases). V was clipped by 4 bases and J by 5 bases, with 20 bases between them. This CDR3 has 16 amino acids. Per germline, CDR1 SEHNR and CDR2 FQNEAQ (reference sequence). CDR3 amino acids: CASSSWEGKGWTEAFF. CDR3 coding DNA: TGTGCCAGCAGCTCCTGGGAGGGGAAGGGTTGGACTGAAGCTTTCTTT.

In the case of this clone: In the same sample, other DNA sequences code for this CDR3. V usage is TRBV4-1 and J usage is TRBJ1-4; 8 nucleotides match TRBD1. CDR1 and CDR2 from the germline V gene are MGHRA and YSYEKL. The CDR3 has 15 amino acids. J lost 8 bases, V lost 1 base, and 6 bases had no gene match. CDR3: CASSQAGTGREKLFF. CDR3 coding DNA: TGCGCCAGCAGCCAAGCGGGGACAGGTCGGGAAAAACTGTTTTTT.

V is TRBV7-8 and J is TRBJ1-4; D might be TRBD1 (6 bases). Germline V gene lookup returns CDR1 SGHVS and CDR2 FQNEAQ. The CDR3 contains 16 residues. Between the trimmed V and J ends, which lost 5 bases and 4 bases, there was a span of 17 bases. The DNA of the CDR3 is TGTGCCAGCAGCCCCGGGCGGGGGCTACTTAATGAAAAACTGTTTTTT. It translates to CASSPGRGLLNEKLFF.

This chain connects TRBV19 to TRBJ2-7, with 7 nucleotides matching TRBD1. J was trimmed by 5 bases and V by 2 bases; bases with no gene match: 6. There are 14 residues in the CDR3. The germline gives CDR1 LNHDA, CDR2 SQIVND (reference sequence). The CDR3 DNA is TGTGCCAGTAGTATACCAGGGGGTAGCAACGAGCAGTACTTC. Protein sequence: CASSIPGGSNEQYF.

V and J are TRBV27 and TRBJ2-7; the D is unclear. Germline V gene lookup returns CDR1 MNHEY and CDR2 SMNVEV (reference sequence). V was trimmed by 4 bases and J by 3 bases, leaving 13 bases between them. This CDR3 is built from 14 residues. CDR3 protein: CASSSILALYEQYF. CDR3 in DNA: TGTGCCAGCAGTTCCATCTTGGCCCTCTACGAGCAGTACTTC.

This sequence joins TRBV27 and TRBJ2-1; the D gene is possibly TRBD1 (6 bases). This CDR3 has 12 residues. The ends were cut back, 2 bases at V and 9 bases at J, with 8 bases in the middle. Germline CDR1 and CDR2: MNHEY and SMNVEV (reference sequence). The CDR3 nucleotides read TGTGCCAGCAGTTTAAGGGGGACTGAGCAGTTCTTC. This sequence encodes CASSLRGTEQFF.

The chain recombines TRBV6-1 with TRBJ1-2; D possibly corresponds to TRBD1 (6 bases). Trimming cost V 6 bases and J 3 bases, with 11 bases left between them. Looked up from germline, CDR1 is MNHNS and CDR2 is SASEGT. The CDR3 consists of 13 residues. CDR3 in amino acids: CASRHAGDYGYTF. CDR3 coding DNA: TGTGCCAGCAGACACGCAGGGGACTATGGCTACACCTTC.

This sequence joins TRBV19 and TRBJ1-2; D call uncertain. Germline V gene lookup returns CDR1 LNHDA and CDR2 SQIVND (reference sequence). The CDR3 consists of 11 residues. Trimming took off 7 bases at V and 2 bases at J, with 5 bases between the two ends. CDR3 coding DNA: TGTGCCAGTACAGGAAACTATGGCTACACCTTC. Its translation: CASTGNYGYTF.

This clone was seen only a few times. This rearrangement joins TRBV28 to TRBJ2-6; TRBD1 matches 8 bases. CDR1 and CDR2 from the germline V gene are MDHEN and SYDVKM. The CDR3 has 20 residues. V was clipped by 6 bases and J by 0 bases; unmatched bases: 16. This chain's CDR3 is CASRGASGTGLPSGANVLTF. CDR3 DNA: TGTGCCAGCAGGGGGGCTTCCGGGACAGGCCTTCCCTCTGGGGCCAACGTCCTGACTTTC.

The chain uses TRBV11-2 and TRBJ2-5; 10 bases line up with TRBD2. This CDR3 contains 15 residues. V was clipped by 3 bases and J by 0 bases; unmatched bases: 1. CDR1 SGHAT and CDR2 FQNNGV come from the germline V gene. CDR3 nucleotide sequence: TGTGCCAGCAGCTTTAGCGGGGGGAACCAAGAGACCCAGTACTTC. It codes for CASSFSGGNQETQYF.

This clone was observed once. V and J are TRBV18 and TRBJ2-6, with unresolved D. CDR1 is KGHSH and CDR2 is LQKENI in the germline V gene. CDR3 length equals 13 residues. Trimming left V 6 bases short and J 2 bases short, with 5 bases between. The CDR3 DNA sequence: TGTGCCAGCTCCCCTGCTGGGGCCAACGTCCTGACTTTC. Amino acids: CASSPAGANVLTF.

This clone has a single count. The chain carries TRBV9 and TRBJ2-7, with D perhaps matching TRBD2 (5 bases). CDR3 size: 15 residues. CDR1 and CDR2 (germline): SGDLS, YYNGEE. V lost 3 bases to trimming and J lost 0 bases, with 13 bases between them. The CDR3 spells CASSEGPSGSYEQYF. DNA for the CDR3: TGTGCCAGCAGCGAGGGTCCCAGCGGCTCCTACGAGCAGTACTTC. The full variable domain, its missing parts supplied by reference TRBV9 and TRBJ2-7, is DSGVTQTPKHLITATGQRVTLRCSPRSGDLSVYWYQQSLDQGLQFLIQYYNGEERAKGNILERFSAQQFPDLHSELNLSSLELGDSALYFCASSEGPSGSYEQYFGPGTRLTVT.

This rearrangement joins TRBV15 to TRBJ1-5; TRBD1 is a possible D gene (5 bases). Per germline, CDR1 LNHNV and CDR2 YYDKDF (reference sequence). Trimming cost V 3 bases and J 8 bases, with 11 bases left between them. The CDR3 spans 13 residues. The CDR3 DNA follows: TGTGCCACCAGCAGCGGGGGTTACGAGCCCCAGCATTTT. It codes for CATSSGGYEPQHF.

The V and J genes are TRBV19 and TRBJ2-1; the match to TRBD2 covers 7 bases. There are 15 residues in the CDR3. Germline V CDR1 and CDR2: LNHDA, SQIVND (reference sequence). The trim removed 3 bases at V and 5 bases at J, leaving 7 bases unmatched. CDR3 DNA sequence: TGTGCCAGTAGTATCGGGACTCGGGGGGACAATGAGCAGTTCTTC. Translating gives CASSIGTRGDNEQFF.

This chain joins TRBV9 and TRBJ2-2, with 7 bases lining up with TRBD2. The CDR3 has 16 amino acids. CDR1 and CDR2 from the germline V gene are SGDLS and YYNGEE. Trimming at V came to 4 bases and at J to 3 bases, leaving 9 bases not matched to a gene. Here the CDR3 reads CASSSTGTTYTGELFF. Here the CDR3 DNA reads TGTGCCAGCAGCTCCACCGGGACTACCTACACCGGGGAGCTGTTTTTT.

The gene calls are TRBV11-2 and TRBJ1-3, with a tentative D call TRBD1 (6 bases). The germline V gene has CDR1 SGHAT and CDR2 FQNNGV. This CDR3 spans 14 amino acids. Trimming left V 5 bases short and J 1 base short, with 9 bases between. The chain's CDR3 is CASSRGGSGNTIYF. The CDR3 DNA is TGTGCCAGCAGCCGAGGGGGATCTGGAAACACCATATATTTT.

The chain joins TRBV13 to TRBJ1-2; tentative D call: TRBD1 (6 bases). Per germline, CDR1 PRHDT and CDR2 FYEKMQ (reference sequence). This CDR3 contains 13 residues. The V gene lost 3 bases and the J gene lost 4 bases, with 9 bases spanning the gap. The CDR3 DNA follows: TGTGCCAGCAGCTTCGGACAGAGCTATGGCTACACCTTC. This gives the protein CASSFGQSYGYTF.